Following are 20 T cell receptor beta chains from one sample sequenced in a study of radiotherapy plus CTLA-4 blockade in lung cancer. TCRdb's copy holds only in-frame clones and misses some; the assay was immunoSEQ multiplex PCR. The sample yields tens of thousands of clones, under 85% seen once. This sample comprised peripheral blood, obtained from a patient treated with radiotherapy plus ipilimumab. The receptor set was obtained from a human donor with non-small cell lung cancer who had stable disease on radiotherapy plus ipilimumab.

In this sample, this clone turned up once. This sequence joins TRBV15 and TRBJ1-5, with a tentative D call TRBD1 (6 bases). This CDR3 is 16 amino acids long. V lost 0 bases and J 7 bases, leaving 16 bases between the germline ends. CDR1 and CDR2 from the germline V gene are LNHNV and YYDKDF (reference sequence). The CDR3 loop is CATSRDIVGARQPQHF. In DNA form, the CDR3 reads TGTGCCACCAGCAGAGATATTGTGGGGGCGCGGCAGCCCCAGCATTTT. The full variable domain, rest sourced from reference TRBV15 and TRBJ1-5, is DAMVIQNPRYQVTQFGKPVTLSCSQTLNHNVMYWYQQKSSQAPKLLFHYYDKDFNNEADTPDNFQSRRPNTSFCFLDIRSPGLGDTAMYLCATSRDIVGARQPQHFGDGTRLSIL.

The chain combines TRBV11-2 with TRBJ1-1; D perhaps matches TRBD1 (5 bases). The germline V and J ends were trimmed by 5 bases and 1 base, with 17 bases remaining between them. CDR1 is SGHAT and CDR2 is FQNNGV in the germline V gene. The length of the CDR3 is 16 residues. The CDR3 DNA follows: TGTGCCAGCAGCCCCGAGGGGCAGGGAAAGAACACTGAAGCTTTCTTT. The encoded protein is CASSPEGQGKNTEAFF.

This clone occurred once. The CDR3 here is CASRADSGRDSPLHF. CDR3 coding DNA: TGTGCCAGCAGGGCAGATAGTGGAAGGGATTCACCCCTCCACTTT. This chain joins TRBV2 and TRBJ1-6; D gene ambiguous. V shed 6 bases and J shed 8 bases, with 17 bases lying between them. The CDR3 length is 15 residues. Per the germline V gene, CDR1 is SNHLY and CDR2 is FYNNEI. Full variable domain (rest looked up from reference TRBV2 and TRBJ1-6): EPEVTQTPSHQVTQMGQEVILRCVPISNHLYFYWYRQILGQKVEFLVSFYNNEISEKSEIFDDQFSVERPDGSNFTLKIRSTKLEDSAMYFCASRADSGRDSPLHFGNGTRLTVT.

The chain links TRBV5-8 to TRBJ1-2; 9 bases match TRBD1. The CDR3 has 14 amino acids. Per the germline V gene, CDR1 is SGHTS and CDR2 is YDEGEE. Trimming cost V 0 bases and J 7 bases; bases outside gene matches: 4. This CDR3 is CASSLAGTGIGYTF. In nucleotides, the CDR3 is TGTGCCAGCAGCTTGGCCGGGACAGGGATTGGCTACACCTTC.

The chain joins TRBV7-6 to TRBJ1-2; TRBD1 agrees at 11 bases. Per the germline V gene, CDR1 is SGHVS and CDR2 is FNYEAQ. V was clipped by 5 bases and J by 5 bases; unmatched bases: 7. This CDR3 spans 15 amino acids. CDR3 DNA: TGTGCCAGCAGCCCGGGGACAGGGGGGAGGTATGGCTACACCTTC. Translated: CASSPGTGGRYGYTF.

This chain joins TRBV9 and TRBJ2-3; a possible D gene is TRBD2 (7 bases). Deletions cut 0 bases from V and 6 bases from J, with 20 bases between. CDR1 is SGDLS and CDR2 is YYNGEE in the germline V gene. This CDR3 is built from 17 residues. DNA of the CDR3: TGTGCCAGCAGCGTAGGACGGCGGGGGCCTTCGGGGGATACGCAGTATTTT. It specifies CASSVGRRGPSGDTQYF.

The chain combines TRBV7-6 with TRBJ2-3; no definite D call. Trimming shortened V by 8 bases and J by 2 bases, and 5 bases separated the two germline ends. CDR3 length: 11 residues. Germline V CDR1 and CDR2: SGHVS, FNYEAQ. This chain's CDR3 is CASASTDTQYF. The CDR3 region has the DNA TGTGCCAGCGCATCCACAGATACGCAGTATTTT. Based on the CDR3 plus reference TRBV7-6 and TRBJ2-3, the full variable domain is GAGVSQSPRYKVTKRGQDVALRCDPISGHVSLYWYRQALGQGPEFLTYFNYEAQQDKSGLPNDRFSAERPEGSISTLTIQRTEQRDSAMYRCASASTDTQYFGPGTRLTVL.

This chain links TRBV19 with TRBJ2-6; 8 bases line up with TRBD1. The CDR3 is 16 residues long. With V trimmed by 8 bases and J by 0 bases, 6 bases remained unmatched. Germline lookup yields CDR1 LNHDA and CDR2 SQIVND (reference sequence). The CDR3 loop reads CASGDRPGSGANVLTF. As DNA, the CDR3 is TGTGCCAGTGGGGACAGGCCAGGCTCTGGGGCCAACGTCCTGACTTTC.

V is TRBV30 and J is TRBJ2-1; D call uncertain. Between the trimmed V and J ends, which lost 5 bases and 2 bases, there was a span of 7 bases. Germline values: CDR1 GTSNPN, CDR2 SVGIG (reference sequence). This CDR3 contains 12 residues. The CDR3 sequence is CAWQEPYNEQFF. The CDR3 DNA is TGTGCCTGGCAAGAACCCTACAATGAGCAGTTCTTC.

This clone was detected once. The chain joins TRBV7-9 to TRBJ1-1, with D possibly matching TRBD1 (5 bases). Germline CDR1 reads SEHNR; CDR2 reads FQNEAQ (reference sequence). This CDR3 region has 16 residues. V lost 1 base, J lost 6 bases, and 18 bases lay in between. CDR3 amino acids: CASSLDVGQGGSEAFF. The CDR3 DNA reads as TGTGCCAGCAGCTTAGACGTCGGGCAGGGAGGCTCTGAAGCTTTCTTT. Complete variable domain (other parts from reference TRBV7-9 and TRBJ1-1): DTGVSQNPRHKITKRGQNVTFRCDPISEHNRLYWYRQTLGQGPEFLTYFQNEAQLEKSRLLSDRFSAERPKGSFSTLEIQRTEQGDSAMYLCASSLDVGQGGSEAFFGQGTRLTVV.

The CDR3 region has the DNA TGTGCCACCAGCAGAGGGGAGCGATATGAGCAGTTCTTC. This translates into CATSRGERYEQFF. V usage is TRBV15 and J usage is TRBJ2-1; TRBD2 is a possible D gene (5 bases). CDR3 length: 13 amino acids. CDR1 LNHNV and CDR2 YYDKDF come from the germline V gene (reference sequence). Trimming cost V 1 base and J 8 bases, with 9 bases left between them.

This rearrangement joins TRBV7-2 to TRBJ2-2; no definite D call. The CDR3 is 14 amino acids. The germline gives CDR1 SGHTA, CDR2 FQGNSA. Trimming left V 2 bases short and J 4 bases short, with 8 bases between. The CDR3 loop reads CASSLLGLTGELFF. The CDR3 nucleotides are TGTGCCAGCAGCTTACTTGGGCTCACCGGGGAGCTGTTTTTT. The whole variable domain, remainder taken from reference TRBV7-2 and TRBJ2-2, is GAGVSQSPSNKVTEKGKDVELRCDPISGHTALYWYRQSLGQGLEFLIYFQGNSAPDKSGLPSDRFSAERTGGSVSTLTIQRTQQEDSAVYLCASSLLGLTGELFFGEGSRLTVL.

This chain links TRBV5-6 with TRBJ2-7, with D possibly TRBD2 on 6 matching bases. This CDR3 is 14 amino acids long. V dropped 5 bases and J dropped 3 bases, with 15 bases sitting between them. Germline CDR1 reads SGHDT; CDR2 reads YYEEEE. The CDR3 loop is CASRPSTSIYEQYF. The CDR3 DNA sequence: TGTGCCAGCAGACCATCCACTAGCATCTACGAGCAGTACTTC.

This clone was seen a single time. This rearrangement joins TRBV5-1 to TRBJ2-1; D possibly corresponds to TRBD1 (6 bases). CDR1 and CDR2 from the germline V gene are SGHRS and YFSETQ. This CDR3 contains 12 residues. With 2 bases removed from V and 9 bases from J, the gap between germline ends came to 9 bases. CDR3 DNA: TGCGCCAGCAGCTTACAGGGTTCTGAGCAGTTCTTC. This gives the protein CASSLQGSEQFF.

The count of this clone is one. The chain links TRBV30 to TRBJ2-1, with 7 bases identical to TRBD1. Unmatched junction bases numbered 6, after V lost 4 bases and J lost 0 bases. This CDR3 has 15 residues. Germline V lookup: CDR1 GTSNPN, CDR2 SVGIG (reference sequence). CDR3 amino acids: CAWTSGGSSYNEQFF. The CDR3 DNA follows: TGTGCCTGGACATCAGGGGGTTCCTCCTACAATGAGCAGTTCTTC.

This sequence joins TRBV7-9 and TRBJ2-3; 9 bases line up with TRBD2. Germline trimming cut 5 bases from V and 2 bases from J; bases unmatched to any gene: 5. Looked up from germline, CDR1 is SEHNR and CDR2 is FQNEAQ (reference sequence). This CDR3 has 15 residues. In DNA form, the CDR3 reads TGTGCCAGCAGCACGACTAGCGGACCCACAGATACGCAGTATTTT. Translation gives CASSTTSGPTDTQYF.

The chain combines TRBV6-5 with TRBJ1-2; TRBD1 matches 8 bases. V shed 1 base, J shed 4 bases, and the junction held 5 bases outside the gene matches. CDR3 length: 15 amino acids. Per the germline V gene, CDR1 is MNHEY and CDR2 is SVGAGI. The CDR3 region has the DNA TGTGCCAGCAGTTACTTTCAGGGGGCCGGCTATGGCTACACCTTC. This sequence encodes CASSYFQGAGYGYTF.

This clone was counted a few times. The rearrangement joins TRBV11-1 to TRBJ2-7; D might be TRBD2 (5 bases). Between the trimmed V and J ends, which lost 5 bases and 2 bases, there was a span of 25 bases. The CDR3 spans 18 residues. The germline gives CDR1 SGHAT, CDR2 FQDESV (reference sequence). The CDR3 sequence: CASSPYLFGGPGAYEQYF. The CDR3 nucleotides are TGTGCCAGCAGCCCATACCTCTTCGGCGGGCCTGGGGCCTACGAGCAGTACTTC.

This clone turned up a few times. J is TRBJ2-7 and V is TRBV5-6; 7 positions match TRBD2. The J segment lost 2 bases and the V segment lost 4 bases, leaving 12 bases of the junction unmatched. Germline V gene lookup returns CDR1 SGHDT and CDR2 YYEEEE. The CDR3 contains 16 residues. CDR3 amino acids: CASSHAGLVGTYEQYF. The CDR3 nucleotides are TGTGCCAGCAGCCATGCCGGACTAGTCGGGACCTACGAGCAGTACTTC.

The CDR3 bases are TGTGCCAGTAGTCCTCGGACAGATGGCTACACCTTC. Its protein product is CASSPRTDGYTF. The chain uses TRBV19 and TRBJ1-2; D possibly corresponds to TRBD1 (6 bases). The germline V gene encodes CDR1 LNHDA and CDR2 SQIVND (reference sequence). The CDR3 spans 12 residues. Trimming removed 5 bases from V and 6 bases from J, with 10 bases in between.